The rows below give T cell receptor beta chains drawn from one sample of a study of blood T cell repertoires in COVID-19. The data were produced by immunoSEQ multiplex PCR, yet TCRdb's version contains in-frame clones alone and is incomplete. This sample has roughly 160,000 clones, with around four fifths found just once. Sequencing was done on a sample of peripheral blood. The receptors stem from a woman older than 75 with acute or convalescent COVID-19. CDR3s include the opening cysteine and the closing phenylalanine or tryptophan. The order of the fields is D gene, V gene, J gene, clone size, CDR3 DNA, CDR3 protein. A D gene is named only where the DNA matches it firmly. Only some rows state a clone size, as once, few, many or a class for expanded clones.

>NA|TRBV28|TRBJ1-2|NA
TGTGCCAGCAGTTTAAACAGCATTTATGGCTACACCTTC
CASSLNSIYGYTF
>TRBD2|TRBV4-2|TRBJ2-3|NA
TGTGCCAGCAGCACCCGGACTAGCGGGAGTGGGGCAGATACGCAGTATTTT
CASSTRTSGSGADTQYF
>NA|TRBV5-5|TRBJ2-3|NA
TGTGCCAGCAGCTTGCCCCCAGCAGATACGCAGTATTTT
CASSLPPADTQYF
>NA|TRBV30|TRBJ1-6|NA
TGTGCCTGGAGTCGAGGCAGGGATTATTCACCCCTCCACTTT
CAWSRGRDYSPLHF
>NA|TRBV6-5|TRBJ1-6|once
TGTGCCAGCGGGCCAATCAGCTCCTATAATTCACCCCTCCACTTT
CASGPISSYNSPLHF
>NA|TRBV4-1|TRBJ2-1|few
TGCGCCAGCAGCCGGGAGGAGATCTCCTACAATGAGCAGTTCTTC
CASSREEISYNEQFF
>TRBD1|TRBV5-1|TRBJ1-4|NA
TGCGCCAGCAGACTACAGGGGTCTAATGAAAAACTGTTTTTT
CASRLQGSNEKLFF
>TRBD2|TRBV10-3|TRBJ2-1|NA
TGTGCCATCAGTGAGTCGCGGCGGGAGGGCTGGTTCTTC
CAISESRREGWFF
>NA|TRBV5-4|TRBJ2-3|NA
TGTGCCAGCAGCTTTGAGCCCCTGGGCACAGATACGCAGTATTTT
CASSFEPLGTDTQYF
>NA|TRBV5-4|TRBJ1-2|NA
TGTGCCAGCACCCCGAGACCGGGTCTTACTGGCTACACCTTC
CASTPRPGLTGYTF
>NA|TRBV2|TRBJ2-6|NA
TGTGCCAGCAGCCCCAAACGTACAGGAGACTCTGGGGCCAACGTCCTGACTTTC
CASSPKRTGDSGANVLTF
>TRBD2|TRBV2|TRBJ2-3|NA
TGTGCCAGCAGTGACGGAGCGGGGGGGCTCTGGGATACGCAGTATTTT
CASSDGAGGLWDTQYF
>NA|TRBV7-3|TRBJ1-2|NA
TGTGCCAGCAGCTTAACCGGAGACGGCTCCTATGGCTACACCTTC
CASSLTGDGSYGYTF
>NA|TRBV3-1/TRBV3-2|TRBJ2-7|NA
TGTGCCAGCAGCCAAGATAGGGGGAACGAGCAGTACTTC
CASSQDRGNEQYF
>TRBD1|TRBV4-1|TRBJ2-4|NA
TGCGCCAGCAGCACCTACTACAGGGGGCAGGCCAAAAACATTCAGTACTTC
CASSTYYRGQAKNIQYF
>NA|TRBV2|TRBJ1-3|NA
TGTGCCAGCAGGGCAGGTCGATCTTTCGGAAACACCATATATTTT
CASRAGRSFGNTIYF
>NA|TRBV15|TRBJ2-6|NA
TGTGCCACCAGCAGAGAGGCAGGGTCCAACCCTGGGGCCAACGTCCTGACTTTC
CATSREAGSNPGANVLTF
>NA|TRBV4-1|TRBJ1-1|NA
TGCGCCAGCAGCCAAGAGGGGGCCACTGAAGCTTTCTTT
CASSQEGATEAFF
>NA|TRBV10-3|TRBJ2-7|NA
TGTGCCATCAGTGAGTCAGGAGAGAGGGGGACCTACGAGCAGTACTTC
CAISESGERGTYEQYF
>TRBD2|TRBV20-1|TRBJ2-4|few
TGCGGGGGTAGCGGGAAAAACATTCAGTACTTC
CGGSGKNIQYF
>TRBD2|TRBV6-6|TRBJ2-3|NA
TGTGCCAGCAGTTACGGCCTAGCGGGAGGAGTTGATACGCAGTATTTT
CASSYGLAGGVDTQYF
>NA|TRBV19|TRBJ2-7|NA
TGTGCCAGTAGTATTAACAGGGCGAGCGAGCAGTACTTC
CASSINRASEQYF
>NA|TRBV9|TRBJ2-3|NA
TGTGCCAGCAGCGTAGATCGAGCTAGCTCAGATACGCAGTATTTT
CASSVDRASSDTQYF
>NA|TRBV5-8|TRBJ2-5|NA
TGTGCCAGCAGTCTGGTGGGGGGAGGCCAGTACTTC
CASSLVGGGQYF
>TRBD2|TRBV18|TRBJ2-2|few
TGTGCCAGCTCACCGGGACTAAGGAACACCGGGGAGCTGTTTTTT
CASSPGLRNTGELFF
>TRBD2|TRBV19|TRBJ2-7|once
TGTGCCAGTAGTACCCTAGCGGGAGAGCAGTACTTC
CASSTLAGEQYF
>NA|TRBV2|TRBJ1-4|NA
TGTGCCAGCAGACTTCAGGGTGATGAAAAACTGTTTTTT
CASRLQGDEKLFF
>NA|TRBV19|TRBJ1-3|NA
TGTGCCAGTAAGAAGGGGATATCTGGAAACACCATATATTTT
CASKKGISGNTIYF
>TRBD1|TRBV7-2|TRBJ1-2|NA
TGTGCCAGCAGCACCCAGACAGGGAACGCCTATGGCTACACCTTC
CASSTQTGNAYGYTF
>NA|TRBV11-2|TRBJ2-1|NA
TGTGCCAGCAGCTTAGTTCCTGGAGAAGAGCAGTTCTTC
CASSLVPGEEQFF
>TRBD1|TRBV19|TRBJ1-5|NA
TGTGCCAGTAGTACGAACCGACAGGGTGGCAATCAGCCCCAGCATTTT
CASSTNRQGGNQPQHF
>TRBD1|TRBV6-5|TRBJ1-2|NA
TGTGCCAGCAGTTGGAGTCGACAGGGCGAGTATGGCTACACCTTC
CASSWSRQGEYGYTF
>TRBD2|TRBV2|TRBJ2-1|NA
TGTGCCAGCAGTCGTTCCGGGACTAGCGGGAGGAATGAGCAGTTCTTC
CASSRSGTSGRNEQFF
>TRBD1|TRBV3-1/TRBV3-2|TRBJ1-1|NA
TGTGCCAGCAGCCAGGTCCCCGACAGGGGGCAAGCTTTCTTT
CASSQVPDRGQAFF
>TRBD1|TRBV28|TRBJ1-2|NA
TGTGCCAGCACTGACAGGGTTGAGGGCTACACCTTC
CASTDRVEGYTF
>TRBD2|TRBV7-2|TRBJ2-7|NA
TGTGCCAGCAGCTTAGGCGGGGCTAGCGGTCGGTGGGACGAGCAGTACTTC
CASSLGGASGRWDEQYF
>NA|TRBV28|TRBJ2-7|NA
TGTGCCAGCACCAGTGCCTACGAGCAGTACTTC
CASTSAYEQYF
>NA|TRBV4-3|TRBJ2-3|NA
TGCGCCAGCAGCCAAGACTCACCGGGGAATACGCAGTATTTT
CASSQDSPGNTQYF
>NA|TRBV11-2|TRBJ2-4|NA
TGTGCCAGCAGCCAACCGCCGGGAAACATTCAGTACTTC
CASSQPPGNIQYF
>TRBD1|TRBV6-6|TRBJ2-7|NA
TGTGCCAGCAGTTCCGGACAGGGGGCGGGGGAGCAGTACTTC
CASSSGQGAGEQYF
>NA|TRBV7-2|TRBJ2-2|NA
TGTGCCAGCAGCTTCGCAGTCCCCTTGTCCGGGGAGCTGTTTTTT
CASSFAVPLSGELFF
>NA|TRBV5-1|TRBJ2-3|NA
TGCGCCAGCAGCTTGGTGGTCAGGGCAGGCCCAGATACGCAGTATTTT
CASSLVVRAGPDTQYF
>TRBD1|TRBV28|TRBJ1-5|NA
TGTGCCAGCAGTCCCCACAGGGGGCCTAGCAATCAGCCCCAGCATTTT
CASSPHRGPSNQPQHF
>NA|TRBV15|TRBJ1-2|NA
TGTGCCACTAGCCGGTTTAACGCCAGGGCGAACGGCTACACCTTC
CATSRFNARANGYTF
>TRBD1|TRBV18|TRBJ1-4|NA
TGTGCCAGCTCACCCAACAGGGGGACTAATGAAAAACTGTTTTTT
CASSPNRGTNEKLFF